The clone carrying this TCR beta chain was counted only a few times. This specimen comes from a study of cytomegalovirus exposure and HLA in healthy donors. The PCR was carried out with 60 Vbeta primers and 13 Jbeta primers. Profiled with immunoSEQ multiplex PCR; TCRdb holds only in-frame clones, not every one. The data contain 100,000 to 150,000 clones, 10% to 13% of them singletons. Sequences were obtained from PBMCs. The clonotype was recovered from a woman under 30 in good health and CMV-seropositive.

In DNA form, the CDR3 reads TGTGCCAGCAGCTTGGGGGGACTAACCTACGAGCAGTACTTC. Protein: CASSLGGLTYEQYF. V and J are TRBV7-9 and TRBJ2-7; 7 positions agree with TRBD2. The germline gives CDR1 SEHNR, CDR2 FQNEAQ (reference sequence). The CDR3 contains 14 residues. The ends lost 3 bases at V and 2 bases at J; junction bases unmatched: 4.